Each of the 22 T cell receptor beta chains below was sequenced from the same sample in a study of cytomegalovirus exposure and HLA in healthy donors. This PCR relied on a set of 60 Vbeta primers and 13 Jbeta primers. Sequencing used immunoSEQ multiplex PCR; TCRdb keeps in-frame clones, though not all of them. In the table there are 90,000 to 120,000 clones, about 80% of which are singletons. Sequences were obtained from PBMCs. These receptors originate from a man aged 30 to 45 in good health and CMV-seronegative.

This rearrangement joins TRBV27 to TRBJ2-7; 7 nucleotides line up with TRBD1. With 6 bases clipped from V and 1 base from J, the junction kept 3 bases outside the gene matches. The CDR3 extends over 13 amino acids. In germline, CDR1 is MNHEY, CDR2 SMNVEV (reference sequence). CDR3 amino acids: CASRRQGSYEQYF. CDR3 nucleotides: TGTGCCAGCAGGAGACAGGGTTCCTACGAGCAGTACTTC.

Written as DNA, the CDR3 is TGTGCCATTAGGGACAGGGGGCAGGGGGAGACCCAGTACTTC. The encoded protein is CAIRDRGQGETQYF. V gene TRBV10-3 combines with J gene TRBJ2-5; 12 nucleotides agree with TRBD1. The CDR3 runs to 14 residues. Germline loops: CDR1 ENHRY, CDR2 SYGVKD. V lost 9 bases and J lost 5; bases outside the gene matches: 7.

As concerns this clone: One end of the junction varies from germline; a read error may be responsible. This chain connects TRBV6-6 to TRBJ1-4; tentative D call: TRBD1 (6 bases). The CDR3 sequence is 15 residues long. Germline assignment: CDR1 MNHNY and CDR2 SVGAGI (reference sequence). The CDR3 bases are TGTGCCGGCAGTTCCTACAGGGACGGTAATGAAAAACTGTTTTTT. This sequence encodes CAGSSYRDGNEKLFF.

The V call is TRBV10-3, the J call TRBJ2-2; the D gene is possibly TRBD2 (6 bases). The V gene's germline CDR1 is ENHRY and CDR2 SYGVKD. Deletions cut 0 bases from V and 2 bases from J, with 10 bases between. This CDR3 spans 16 amino acids. The CDR3 loop reads CAISESTSQNTGELFF. The CDR3 DNA is TGTGCCATCAGTGAGTCAACTAGCCAAAACACCGGGGAGCTGTTTTTT.

This clone occurred once. This chain uses TRBV2 with TRBJ2-5, with 7 bases aligning to TRBD2. The length of the CDR3 is 14 residues. Germline V gene data show CDR1 as SNHLY and CDR2 as FYNNEI. Trimming removed 6 bases from V and 5 bases from J; junction bases left unmatched: 9. For the CDR3, the DNA is TGTGCCAGCAGCCGCAGGGAGGGCCAGGAGACCCAGTACTTC. As protein: CASSRREGQETQYF.

V is TRBV28 and J is TRBJ1-1, with 10 bases aligning to TRBD1. Looked up from germline, CDR1 is MDHEN and CDR2 is SYDVKM. The CDR3 runs to 16 residues. After removal of 6 bases from V and 4 bases from J, the junction contained 11 bases not matched to a gene. Written as DNA, the CDR3 is TGTGCCAGCAGCACCCAAAGGACAGGGGGAGGCACTGAAGCTTTCTTT. Translated: CASSTQRTGGGTEAFF.

The chain carries TRBV7-8 and TRBJ2-7; 7 nucleotides align to TRBD1. CDR1 SGHVS and CDR2 FQNEAQ come from the germline V gene. The length of the CDR3 is 15 residues. With 5 bases clipped from V and 4 bases from J, the junction kept 11 bases outside the gene matches. The CDR3 spells CASSITQGSGYEQYF. The CDR3 region has the DNA TGTGCCAGCAGCATAACACAGGGGTCTGGGTACGAGCAGTACTTC.

The V call is TRBV18, the J call TRBJ1-5; a possible D gene is TRBD1 (5 bases). CDR3 size: 14 residues. The ends were cut back, 5 bases at V and 0 bases at J, with 8 bases in the middle. Germline V gene sequence: CDR1 KGHSH, CDR2 LQKENI. For the CDR3, the DNA is TGTGCCAGCTCATCAGGGAATAGCAATCAGCCCCAGCATTTT. Translated, it gives CASSSGNSNQPQHF. The full variable domain, completed using reference TRBV18 and TRBJ1-5, is NAGVMQNPRHLVRRRGQEARLRCSPMKGHSHVYWYRQLPEEGLKFMVYLQKENIIDESGMPKERFSAEFPKEGPSILRIQQVVRGDSAAYFCASSSGNSNQPQHFGDGTRLSIL.

V gene TRBV14 combines with J gene TRBJ2-2, with a tentative D call TRBD2 (6 bases). This CDR3 spans 14 amino acids. Germline CDR1 is SGHDN and CDR2 is FVKESK. The V end lost 4 bases, the J end lost 5 bases, and 11 bases lay between the germline ends. CDR3 residues: CASSRREETGELFF. The CDR3 DNA reads TGTGCCAGCAGCCGGAGGGAGGAAACCGGGGAGCTGTTTTTT.

The J gene is TRBJ2-3, the V gene TRBV18, with TRBD2 matching 8 bases. After removal of 2 bases from V and 2 bases from J, the junction contained 3 bases not matched to a gene. The CDR3 has 15 residues. The germline V gene encodes CDR1 KGHSH and CDR2 LQKENI. This CDR3 is CASSPFGRDTDTQYF. The CDR3 DNA follows: TGTGCCAGCTCACCATTCGGGAGGGACACAGATACGCAGTATTTT.

This clone was seen only a few times. CDR3 nucleotide sequence: TGTGCCAGCAGCCCCGGGACAGGGGGTCTCGGGGAGCTGTTTTTT. Translated, it gives CASSPGTGGLGELFF. The genes are TRBV5-6 and TRBJ2-2; 11 bases fit TRBD1. V was pared by 4 bases and J by 7 bases, with 6 bases of the junction left unmatched. CDR3 length: 15 amino acids. Germline CDR1 is SGHDT and CDR2 is YYEEEE.

In this sample, this clone turned up a few times. The J gene is TRBJ1-5, the V gene TRBV19; a possible D gene is TRBD1 (5 bases). V was pared by 9 bases and J by 1 base, with 13 bases between. Germline V CDR1 and CDR2: LNHDA, SQIVND (reference sequence). The CDR3 contains 14 residues. The CDR3 sequence is CASRGGVSNQPQHF. In nucleotides, the CDR3 is TGTGCCAGCCGGGGAGGGGTAAGCAATCAGCCCCAGCATTTT. Looking up the rest from reference TRBV19 and TRBJ1-5 gives the full variable domain: DGGITQSPKYLFRKEGQNVTLSCEQNLNHDAMYWYRQDPGQGLRLIYYSQIVNDFQKGDIAEGYSVSREKKESFPLTVTSAQKNPTAFYLCASRGGVSNQPQHFGDGTRLSIL.

This sequence joins TRBV4-1 and TRBJ1-3; D gene ambiguous. CDR1 MGHRA and CDR2 YSYEKL come from the germline V gene. Trimming stripped 0 bases from V and 0 bases from J, with 6 bases between. This CDR3 spans 15 amino acids. The CDR3 protein is CASSQEGTSGNTIYF. Here the CDR3 DNA reads TGCGCCAGCAGCCAAGAGGGCACCTCTGGAAACACCATATATTTT.

This clone was detected only a few times. The genes are TRBV6-5 and TRBJ2-3, with 10 bases identical to TRBD2. With 10 bases clipped from V and 5 bases from J, the junction kept 9 bases outside the gene matches. CDR1 and CDR2 (germline): MNHEY, SVGAGI. The CDR3 sequence is 14 residues long. CDR3 sequence: CATKTSGAGDTQYF. CDR3 nucleotides: TGTGCCACCAAAACTAGCGGGGCGGGAGATACGCAGTATTTT.

DNA of the CDR3: TGTGCCAGTAACTCCCCAGGGTCAGCGGATACGCAGTATTTT. Encoded protein: CASNSPGSADTQYF. The chain combines TRBV19 with TRBJ2-3; TRBD1 might be the D (5 bases). The V and J ends lost 7 bases and 6 bases respectively, with 17 bases between them. From germline, CDR1 is LNHDA and CDR2 SQIVND (reference sequence). The CDR3 sequence is 14 residues long.

J is TRBJ2-2 and V is TRBV27; TRBD2 is a possible D gene (5 bases). CDR3 size: 14 residues. CDR1 and CDR2 (germline): MNHEY, SMNVEV (reference sequence). Between the trimmed V and J ends, which lost 5 bases and 4 bases, there was a span of 11 bases. The CDR3 here is CASSRKTSTGELFF. The CDR3 DNA sequence: TGTGCCAGCAGTCGTAAAACTAGCACCGGGGAGCTGTTTTTT.

The chain recombines TRBV27 with TRBJ2-5, with TRBD1 as a possible D gene (6 bases). The J call is doubtful: the DNA matches TRBJ2-7 better. CDR1 is MNHEY, CDR2 SMNVEV, per germline (reference sequence). The CDR3 loop spans 14 amino acids. The CDR3 DNA follows: TGTGCCAGCAGTTTAACAGGGAGCTCCTACGAGCAGTACTTC. Translation: CASSLTGSSYEQYF.

The chain uses TRBV15 and TRBJ2-3, with D tentatively TRBD1 (5 bases). This CDR3 contains 16 residues. The germline V gene has CDR1 LNHNV and CDR2 YYDKDF (reference sequence). V lost 4 bases and J lost 0, with 14 bases in between. In DNA, the CDR3 is TGTGCCACCAGCACTCCTCGACAGAGTAGCACAGATACGCAGTATTTT. Its translation is CATSTPRQSSTDTQYF.

V usage is TRBV28 and J usage is TRBJ1-4, with 8 bases lining up with TRBD1. CDR1 is MDHEN and CDR2 is SYDVKM in the germline V gene. This CDR3 spans 13 amino acids. The junction had 12 bases not matched to a gene; V was cut back by 5 bases and J by 16 bases. DNA of the CDR3: TGTGCCAGCAGTGGACAGGGAGGGAACGAGTGGTTTTTT. The encoded protein is CASSGQGGNEWFF.

The chain combines TRBV11-2 with TRBJ2-7; the D gene is possibly TRBD1 (5 bases). This CDR3 is 14 amino acids long. V lost 1 base and J 0 bases, leaving 7 bases between the germline ends. The germline gives CDR1 SGHAT, CDR2 FQNNGV. The CDR3 protein is CASSLVTGSYEQYF. The CDR3, as DNA: TGTGCCAGCAGCTTAGTTACAGGCTCCTACGAGCAGTACTTC.

This clone appeared a single time. The chain couples TRBV5-6 to TRBJ1-2; D not certain. The germline CDR1 and CDR2 sequences are SGHDT and YYEEEE. V dropped 0 bases and J dropped 3 bases, with 6 bases sitting between them. The CDR3 extends over 13 amino acids. This CDR3 is CASSLAQDYGYTF. The CDR3 region has the DNA TGTGCCAGCAGCTTGGCGCAGGACTATGGCTACACCTTC.

This chain links TRBV30 with TRBJ2-1, with 11 bases identical to TRBD2. Germline V gene sequence: CDR1 GTSNPN, CDR2 SVGIG (reference sequence). This CDR3 comprises 16 residues. V shed 4 bases and J 10 bases; nucleotides not matched to a gene: 15. CDR3 coding DNA: TGTGCCTGGACCTTCACCGGCGGACTAGCGGGCCGGGAGCAGTTCTTC. Its protein is CAWTFTGGLAGREQFF.